The subject of this entry is one T cell receptor beta chain. What it binds is unknown. Sequencing relied on a cDNA template that was reverse transcribed from extracted RNA. Data came from immunoSEQ multiplex PCR; TCRdb stores just in-frame clones and leaves some out. This table holds some 110,000 clones, around 61% found once. The data were obtained in a study of CD8+ T cells in alopecia areata. Overall study findings and caveats: Alphabeta T cells residing in normal skin are also sequenced in scalp samples.

This CDR3 is 13 amino acids long. Trimming removed 3 bases from V and 0 bases from J, with 8 bases in between. Germline V gene lookup returns CDR1 GTSNPN and CDR2 SVGIG (reference sequence). The sequenced material came from CD4+ T cells sorted from blood. The V gene is TRBV30, the J gene TRBJ1-2; no clear D gene. The TCR originated in a human donor in good health. CDR3 nucleotide sequence: TGTGCCTGGAGCCACCTTACTAACTATGGCTACACCTTC. Protein: CAWSHLTNYGYTF.